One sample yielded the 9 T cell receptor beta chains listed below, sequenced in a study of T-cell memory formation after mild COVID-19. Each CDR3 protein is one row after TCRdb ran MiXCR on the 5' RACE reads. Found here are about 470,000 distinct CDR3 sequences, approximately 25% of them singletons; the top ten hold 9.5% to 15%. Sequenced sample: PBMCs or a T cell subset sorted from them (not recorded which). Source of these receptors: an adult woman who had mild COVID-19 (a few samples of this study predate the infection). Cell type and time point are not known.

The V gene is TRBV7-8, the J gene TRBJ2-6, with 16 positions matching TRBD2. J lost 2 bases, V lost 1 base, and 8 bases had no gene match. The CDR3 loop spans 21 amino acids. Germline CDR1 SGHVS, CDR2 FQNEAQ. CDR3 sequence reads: CASSLGQGLAGGLTGANVLTF. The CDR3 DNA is TGTGCCAGCAGCTTAGGACAGGGACTAGCGGGAGGGTTAACTGGGGCCAACGTCCTGACTTTC.

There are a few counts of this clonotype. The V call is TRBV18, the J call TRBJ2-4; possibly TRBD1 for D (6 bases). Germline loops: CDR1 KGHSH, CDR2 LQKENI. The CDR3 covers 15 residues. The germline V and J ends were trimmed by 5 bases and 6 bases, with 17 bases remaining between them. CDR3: CASSEDPGQSNIQYF. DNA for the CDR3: TGTGCCAGCTCAGAGGACCCAGGACAGTCAAACATTCAGTACTTC. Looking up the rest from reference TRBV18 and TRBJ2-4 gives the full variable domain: NAGVMQNPRHLVRRRGQEARLRCSPMKGHSHVYWYRQLPEEGLKFMVYLQKENIIDESGMPKERFSAEFPKEGPSILRIQQVVRGDSAAYFCASSEDPGQSNIQYFGAGTRLSVL.

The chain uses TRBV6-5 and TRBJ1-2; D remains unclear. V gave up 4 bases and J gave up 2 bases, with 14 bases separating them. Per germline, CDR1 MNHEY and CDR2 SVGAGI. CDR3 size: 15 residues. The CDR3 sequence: CASSFIRGSNYGYTF. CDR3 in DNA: TGTGCCAGCAGTTTCATACGCGGGTCGAACTATGGCTACACCTTC.

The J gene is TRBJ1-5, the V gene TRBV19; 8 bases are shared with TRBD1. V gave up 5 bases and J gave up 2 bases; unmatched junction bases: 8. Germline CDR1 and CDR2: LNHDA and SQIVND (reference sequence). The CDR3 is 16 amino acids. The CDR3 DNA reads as TGTGCCAGTAGTGGGAACCTCAGGGGGCGCAATCAGCCCCAGCATTTT. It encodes CASSGNLRGRNQPQHF.

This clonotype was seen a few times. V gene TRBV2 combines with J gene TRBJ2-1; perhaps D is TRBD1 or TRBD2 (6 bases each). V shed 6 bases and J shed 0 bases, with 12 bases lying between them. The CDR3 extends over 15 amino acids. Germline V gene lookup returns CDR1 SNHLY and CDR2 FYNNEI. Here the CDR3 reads CASRVADSSYNEQFF. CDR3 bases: TGTGCCAGCAGAGTAGCGGACAGCTCCTACAATGAGCAGTTCTTC.

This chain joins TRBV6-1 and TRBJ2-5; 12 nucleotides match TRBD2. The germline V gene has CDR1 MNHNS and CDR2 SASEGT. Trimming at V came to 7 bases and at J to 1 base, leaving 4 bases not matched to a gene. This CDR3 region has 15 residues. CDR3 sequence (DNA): TGTGCCAGCACTACTAGCGGGGGGCTCCAAGAGACCCAGTACTTC. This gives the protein CASTTSGGLQETQYF.

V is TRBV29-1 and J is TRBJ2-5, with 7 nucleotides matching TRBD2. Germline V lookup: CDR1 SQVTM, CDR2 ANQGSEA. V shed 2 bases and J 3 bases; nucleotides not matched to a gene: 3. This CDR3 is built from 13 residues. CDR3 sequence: CSVEPSGEETQYF. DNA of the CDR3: TGCAGCGTTGAACCGAGCGGGGAAGAGACCCAGTACTTC.

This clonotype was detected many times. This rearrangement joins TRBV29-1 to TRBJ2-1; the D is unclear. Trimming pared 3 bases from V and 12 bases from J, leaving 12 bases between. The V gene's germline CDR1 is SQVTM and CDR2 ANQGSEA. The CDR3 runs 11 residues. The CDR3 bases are TGCAGCGTTGATCCGGGTTCGGGGCAGTTCTTC. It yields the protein CSVDPGSGQFF.

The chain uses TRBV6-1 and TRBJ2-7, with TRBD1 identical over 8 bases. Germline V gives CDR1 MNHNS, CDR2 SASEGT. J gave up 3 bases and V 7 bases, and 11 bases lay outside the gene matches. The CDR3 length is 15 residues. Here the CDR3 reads CASTEFRTGIYEQYF. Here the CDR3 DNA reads TGTGCCAGCACTGAGTTTAGGACAGGGATCTACGAGCAGTACTTC.